These 15 T cell receptor beta chains originate from one sample sequenced in a study of a mutant IDH1 vaccine in newly diagnosed glioma. Assay: immunoSEQ multiplex PCR; the TCRdb copy retains only in-frame clones and omits some. The sample has nearly 70,000 clones, around 74% seen once; the top ten hold about 7.5%. Time point defined: baseline, week 1 (first vaccination visit). This sample's treatment: pre-vaccination baseline after standard-of-care therapy. Sequenced here: PBMCs, sampled from a glioma patient treated with radiotherapy, temozolomide or both. These receptors were obtained from a man aged 50 or older with glioma.

This chain uses TRBV5-1 with TRBJ1-1, with D perhaps TRBD1 (5 bases). This CDR3 has 12 residues. The germline V gene has CDR1 SGHRS and CDR2 YFSETQ. V lost 0 bases to trimming and J lost 10 bases, with 10 bases between them. DNA for the CDR3: TGCGCCAGCAGCTTGGGGGGCCTAGGAGCTTTCTTT. Translating it yields CASSLGGLGAFF.

The chain employs TRBV14 and TRBJ2-4; D call uncertain. Germline V gene sequence: CDR1 SGHDN, CDR2 FVKESK. The V gene lost 1 base and the J gene lost 6 bases, with 10 bases spanning the gap. There are 14 residues in the CDR3. CDR3 nucleotides: TGTGCCAGCAGCCAAGTGGGGATGGGAAACATTCAGTACTTC. It encodes CASSQVGMGNIQYF.

The J gene is TRBJ2-1, the V gene TRBV18; a weak D match, TRBD1 (6 bases). Germline V gene lookup returns CDR1 KGHSH and CDR2 LQKENI. There are 12 residues in the CDR3. The V end lost 8 bases, the J end lost 7 bases, and 12 bases lay between the germline ends. In DNA, the CDR3 is TGTGCCAGCACCTTAGGGGGAAATGAGCAGTTCTTC. Encoded protein: CASTLGGNEQFF.

This clone was recorded many times. The rearrangement uses TRBV19 and TRBJ1-1; possible D gene TRBD1, 5 bases. The CDR3 sequence is 12 residues long. Per germline, CDR1 LNHDA and CDR2 SQIVND (reference sequence). V lost 5 bases to trimming and J lost 6 bases, with 10 bases between them. The DNA of the CDR3 is TGTGCCAGTAGTCCGGGGGAAGCTGAAGCTTTCTTT. Amino acid sequence: CASSPGEAEAFF.

The CDR3 sequence: CAIAGTANQPQHF. The DNA of the CDR3 is TGTGCCATCGCCGGGACAGCTAATCAGCCCCAGCATTTT. The rearrangement links TRBV10-3 to TRBJ1-5; TRBD1 matches 7 bases. CDR3 length equals 13 residues. Trimming at V came to 8 bases and at J to 4 bases, leaving 5 bases not matched to a gene. Germline lookup yields CDR1 ENHRY and CDR2 SYGVKD.

Worth noting for this clone: The junction does not match germline at one end; this may be a read error. The V and J genes are TRBV28 and TRBJ2-6, with 7 bases lining up with TRBD1. CDR1 and CDR2 from the germline V gene are MDHEN and SYDVKM. The CDR3 has 12 amino acids. The CDR3 is CVTGVGANVLTF. As DNA, the CDR3 is TGCGTTACAGGGGTCGGGGCCAACGTCCTGACTTTC.

The V and J genes are TRBV10-2 and TRBJ1-4, with 7 bases aligning to TRBD1. This CDR3 has 14 amino acids. In germline, CDR1 is WSHSY, CDR2 SAAADI. Trimming took 3 bases from V and 7 from J; bases not matched to a gene: 5. CDR3 loop: CASSDGTVGEKLFF. CDR3 DNA: TGCGCCAGCAGTGATGGGACAGTGGGTGAAAAACTGTTTTTT.

With regard to this clone: At one end, the junction sequence differs from germline, possibly due to a read error. The chain uses TRBV16 and TRBJ1-2; 8 bases fit TRBD1. The CDR3 spans 16 residues. The germline gives CDR1 KGHSY, CDR2 FQNENV. The CDR3 region has the DNA TGTGCCAGCAGCCAAATCGCGTTAGGACAGGGTTATGACTACACCTTC. This encodes CASSQIALGQGYDYTF.

The genes are TRBV19 and TRBJ2-2; D might be TRBD2 (6 bases). The V gene lost 3 bases and the J gene lost 2 bases, with 10 bases spanning the gap. CDR3 length: 15 residues. Germline assignment: CDR1 LNHDA and CDR2 SQIVND (reference sequence). For the CDR3, the DNA is TGTGCCAGTAGTATGGCGGGGACCAACACCGGGGAGCTGTTTTTT. This translates into CASSMAGTNTGELFF.

This clone showed up just a few times. The chain has TRBV30 and TRBJ2-1; D ambiguous. Trimming removed 6 bases at V and 3 bases at J, with 15 bases between. CDR1 GTSNPN and CDR2 SVGIG come from the germline V gene (reference sequence). The CDR3 runs to 14 residues. The CDR3 DNA reads TGTGCCTGCCCTAAGGCGTCTTTCTACAATGAGCAGTTCTTC. It specifies CACPKASFYNEQFF.

V and J are TRBV5-1 and TRBJ1-1, with 7 bases aligning to TRBD1. The length of the CDR3 is 16 residues. Germline V gene data show CDR1 as SGHRS and CDR2 as YFSETQ. The V segment lost 1 base and the J segment 4 bases; nucleotides outside the gene matches: 10. The CDR3 is CASSLIYGTAGTEAFF. The CDR3 bases are TGCGCCAGCAGCTTGATTTACGGGACAGCGGGCACTGAAGCTTTCTTT.

The chain links TRBV4-1 to TRBJ1-2; weak D call: TRBD1 (6 bases). Germline assignment: CDR1 MGHRA and CDR2 YSYEKL. Trimming left V 2 bases short and J 8 bases short, with 27 bases between. The CDR3 has 18 residues. CDR3 sequence: CASSQPSGWRGADEGYTF. DNA of the CDR3: TGCGCCAGCAGCCAACCCTCCGGATGGAGGGGGGCGGACGAAGGCTACACCTTC.

The V and J genes are TRBV30 and TRBJ1-5; D is possibly TRBD1 (6 bases). V gave up 2 bases and J gave up 4 bases, with 9 bases separating them. CDR3 length equals 13 residues. CDR1 GTSNPN and CDR2 SVGIG come from the germline V gene (reference sequence). The CDR3 loop is CAWSTGRNQPQHF. DNA for the CDR3: TGTGCCTGGAGTACAGGGAGAAATCAGCCCCAGCATTTT.

This clone appeared a few times. The rearrangement joins TRBV5-1 to TRBJ1-1; no firm D call. The ends were cut back, 0 bases at V and 3 bases at J, with 9 bases in the middle. Germline CDR1 reads SGHRS; CDR2 reads YFSETQ. CDR3 length equals 14 residues. The CDR3 protein is CASSLEPFDTEAFF. The DNA of the CDR3 is TGCGCCAGCAGCTTGGAACCTTTTGACACTGAAGCTTTCTTT. Using reference TRBV5-1 and TRBJ1-1 for the parts outside the CDR3, the full variable domain is KAGVTQTPRYLIKTRGQQVTLSCSPISGHRSVSWYQQTPGQGLQFLFEYFSETQRNKGNFPGRFSGRQFSNSRSEMNVSTLELGDSALYLCASSLEPFDTEAFFGQGTRLTVV.

The chain joins TRBV19 to TRBJ2-1; 7 nucleotides match TRBD2. CDR1 is LNHDA and CDR2 is SQIVND in the germline V gene (reference sequence). Trimming at V came to 4 bases and at J to 6 bases, leaving 6 bases not matched to a gene. The CDR3 contains 14 residues. CDR3 sequence reads: CASSTQRGANEQFF. The DNA for the CDR3 is TGTGCCAGTAGTACCCAGCGGGGCGCCAATGAGCAGTTCTTC.